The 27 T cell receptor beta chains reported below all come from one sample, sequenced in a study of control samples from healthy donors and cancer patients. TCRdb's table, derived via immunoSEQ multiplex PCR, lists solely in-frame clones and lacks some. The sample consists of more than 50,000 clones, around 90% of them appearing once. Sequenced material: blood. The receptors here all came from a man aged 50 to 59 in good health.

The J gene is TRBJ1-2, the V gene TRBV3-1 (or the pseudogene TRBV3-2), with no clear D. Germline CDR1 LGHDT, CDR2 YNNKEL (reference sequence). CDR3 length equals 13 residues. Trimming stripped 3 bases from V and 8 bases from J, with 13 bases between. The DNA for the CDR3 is TGTGCCAGCAGCCAGGTTTCCGGTGGAGGCTACACCTTC. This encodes CASSQVSGGGYTF.

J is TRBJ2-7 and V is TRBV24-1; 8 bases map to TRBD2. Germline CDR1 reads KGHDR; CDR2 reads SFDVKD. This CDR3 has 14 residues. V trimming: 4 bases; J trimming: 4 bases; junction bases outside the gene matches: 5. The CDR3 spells CATSEGSGGYEQYF. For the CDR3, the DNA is TGTGCCACCAGTGAAGGATCGGGAGGGTACGAGCAGTACTTC.

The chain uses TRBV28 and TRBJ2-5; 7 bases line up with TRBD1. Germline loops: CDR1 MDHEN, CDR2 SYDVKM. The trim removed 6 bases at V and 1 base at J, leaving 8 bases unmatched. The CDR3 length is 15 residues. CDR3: CASRVLDRAQETQYF. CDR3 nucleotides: TGTGCCAGCAGGGTTCTAGACAGGGCCCAAGAGACCCAGTACTTC.

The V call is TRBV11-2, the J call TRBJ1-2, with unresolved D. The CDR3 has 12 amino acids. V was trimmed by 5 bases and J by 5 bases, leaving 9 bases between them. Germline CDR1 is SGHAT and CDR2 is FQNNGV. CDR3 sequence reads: CASSREGYGYTF. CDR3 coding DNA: TGTGCCAGCAGCCGGGAGGGATATGGCTACACCTTC.

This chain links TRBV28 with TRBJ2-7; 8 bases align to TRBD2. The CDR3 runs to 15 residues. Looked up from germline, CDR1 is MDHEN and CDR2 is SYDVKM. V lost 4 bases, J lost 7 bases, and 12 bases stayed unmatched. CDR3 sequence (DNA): TGTGCCAGCAGTTCCGCTCGAGCGGGAGTTTGGGAGCAGTACTTC. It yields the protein CASSSARAGVWEQYF.

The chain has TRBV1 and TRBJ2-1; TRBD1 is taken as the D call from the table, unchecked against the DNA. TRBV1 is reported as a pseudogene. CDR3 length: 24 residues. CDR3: CTSSHTRPYRAGPNICDPYNEQFF. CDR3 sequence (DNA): TGCACCAGCAGCCATACCAGACCCTACAGGGCCGGGCCTAATATCTGTGACCCCTACAATGAGCAGTTCTTC.

The CDR3 sequence is CATSAVDTDTQYF. In DNA, the CDR3 is TGTGCCACCAGCGCGGTAGACACAGATACGCAGTATTTT. The chain uses TRBV24-1 and TRBJ2-3; D is uncertain. The germline V gene encodes CDR1 KGHDR and CDR2 SFDVKD. CDR3 length: 13 residues. V was clipped by 7 bases and J by 2 bases, with 9 bases between them.

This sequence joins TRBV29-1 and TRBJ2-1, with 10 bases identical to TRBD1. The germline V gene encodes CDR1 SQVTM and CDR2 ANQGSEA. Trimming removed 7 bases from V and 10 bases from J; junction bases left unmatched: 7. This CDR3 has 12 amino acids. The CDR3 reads CSGGTGDGEQFF. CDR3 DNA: TGCAGCGGGGGGACAGGGGACGGCGAGCAGTTCTTC.

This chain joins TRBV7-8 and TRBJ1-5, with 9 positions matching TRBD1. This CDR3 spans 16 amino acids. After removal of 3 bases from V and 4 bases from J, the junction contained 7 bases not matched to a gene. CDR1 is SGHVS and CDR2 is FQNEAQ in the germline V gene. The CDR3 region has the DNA TGTGCCAGCAGCTTTTCCGGGACAGGGAGGAATCAGCCCCAGCATTTT. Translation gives CASSFSGTGRNQPQHF.

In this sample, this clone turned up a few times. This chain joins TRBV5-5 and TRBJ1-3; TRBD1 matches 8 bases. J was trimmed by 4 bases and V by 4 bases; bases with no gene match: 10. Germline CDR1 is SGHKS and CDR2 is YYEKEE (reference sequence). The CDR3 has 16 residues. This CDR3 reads CASSRSGGPSGNTIYF. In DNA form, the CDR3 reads TGTGCCAGCAGCCGATCAGGGGGCCCCTCGGGAAACACCATATATTTT.

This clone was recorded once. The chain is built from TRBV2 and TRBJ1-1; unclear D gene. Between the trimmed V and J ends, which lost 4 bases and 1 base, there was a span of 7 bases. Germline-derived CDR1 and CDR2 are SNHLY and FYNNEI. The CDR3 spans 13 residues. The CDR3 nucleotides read TGTGCCAGCAGTGTTTTAGGGAACACTGAAGCTTTCTTT. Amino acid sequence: CASSVLGNTEAFF.

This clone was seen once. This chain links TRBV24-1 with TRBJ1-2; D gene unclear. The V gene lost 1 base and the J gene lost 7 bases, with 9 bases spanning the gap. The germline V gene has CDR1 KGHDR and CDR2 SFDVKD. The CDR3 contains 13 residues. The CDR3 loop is CATSDFDGRGYTF. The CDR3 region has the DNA TGTGCCACCAGTGATTTCGACGGCCGTGGCTACACCTTC.

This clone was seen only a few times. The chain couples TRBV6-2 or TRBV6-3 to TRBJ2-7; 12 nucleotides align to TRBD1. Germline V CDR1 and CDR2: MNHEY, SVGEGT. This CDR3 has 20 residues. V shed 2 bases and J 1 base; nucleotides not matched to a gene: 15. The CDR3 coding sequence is TGTGCCAGCAGTTACCAGTCGGGACAGGGGGCCTATACCCCTTCCTACGAGCAGTACTTC. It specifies CASSYQSGQGAYTPSYEQYF.

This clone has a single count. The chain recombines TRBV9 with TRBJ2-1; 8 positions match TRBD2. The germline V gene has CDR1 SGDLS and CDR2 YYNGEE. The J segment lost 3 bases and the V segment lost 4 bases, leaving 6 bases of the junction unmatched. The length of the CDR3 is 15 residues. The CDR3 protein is CASSFGTSNYNEQFF. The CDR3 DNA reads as TGTGCCAGCAGCTTCGGGACTAGTAACTACAATGAGCAGTTCTTC.

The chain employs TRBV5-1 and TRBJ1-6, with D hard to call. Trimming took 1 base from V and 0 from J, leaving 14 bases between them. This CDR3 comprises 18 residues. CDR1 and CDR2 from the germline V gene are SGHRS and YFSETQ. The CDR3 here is CASSLSSSLSSYNSPLHF. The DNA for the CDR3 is TGCGCCAGCAGCTTGAGCTCCTCACTGAGCTCCTATAATTCACCCCTCCACTTT.

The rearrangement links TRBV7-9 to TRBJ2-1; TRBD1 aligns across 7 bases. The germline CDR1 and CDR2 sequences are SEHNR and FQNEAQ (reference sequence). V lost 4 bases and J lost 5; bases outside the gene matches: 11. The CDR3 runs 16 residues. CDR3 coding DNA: TGTGCCAGCAGCTCCCCCGGCCGTGACAGGGACAATGAGCAGTTCTTC. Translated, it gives CASSSPGRDRDNEQFF.

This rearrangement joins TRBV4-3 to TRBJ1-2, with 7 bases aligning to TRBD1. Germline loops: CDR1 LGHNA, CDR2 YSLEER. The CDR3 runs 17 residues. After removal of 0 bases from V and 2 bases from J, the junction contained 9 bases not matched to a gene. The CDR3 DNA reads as TGCGCCAGCAGCCAAGAGACAGGGCAGGGGGGAAACTATGGCTACACCTTC. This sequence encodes CASSQETGQGGNYGYTF.

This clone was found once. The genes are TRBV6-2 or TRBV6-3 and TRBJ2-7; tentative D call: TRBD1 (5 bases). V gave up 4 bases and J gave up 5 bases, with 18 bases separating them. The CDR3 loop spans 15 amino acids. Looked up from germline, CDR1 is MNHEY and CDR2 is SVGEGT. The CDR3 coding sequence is TGTGCCAGCAGTTTTACAGGCGGTGGGTCCGACGAGCAGTACTTC. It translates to CASSFTGGGSDEQYF.

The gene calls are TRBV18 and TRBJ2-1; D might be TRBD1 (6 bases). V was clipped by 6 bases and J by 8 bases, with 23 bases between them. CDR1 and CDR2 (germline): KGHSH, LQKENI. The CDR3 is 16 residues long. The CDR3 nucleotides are TGTGCCAGCTCGCCTGGTTCAGCGGCCACAGGGCATGAGCAGTTCTTC. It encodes CASSPGSAATGHEQFF.

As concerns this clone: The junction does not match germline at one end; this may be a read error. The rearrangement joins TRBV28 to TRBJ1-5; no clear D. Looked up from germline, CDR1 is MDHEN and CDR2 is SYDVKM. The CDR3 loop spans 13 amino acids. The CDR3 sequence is CASSKPISATVDF. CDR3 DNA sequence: TGTGCCAGCAGTAAGCCGATCTCCGCTACAGTGGATTTT.

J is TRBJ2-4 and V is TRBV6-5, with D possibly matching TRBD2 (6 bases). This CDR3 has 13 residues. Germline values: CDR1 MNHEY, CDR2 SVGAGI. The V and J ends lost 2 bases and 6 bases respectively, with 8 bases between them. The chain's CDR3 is CASSYVGGNIQYF. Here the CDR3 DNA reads TGTGCCAGCAGTTACGTGGGGGGAAACATTCAGTACTTC.

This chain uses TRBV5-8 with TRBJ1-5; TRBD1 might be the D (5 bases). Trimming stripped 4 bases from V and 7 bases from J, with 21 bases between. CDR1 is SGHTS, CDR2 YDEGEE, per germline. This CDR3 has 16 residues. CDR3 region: CASSAYRIFRRQPQHF. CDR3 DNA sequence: TGTGCCAGCAGCGCATACAGGATTTTCAGAAGGCAGCCCCAGCATTTT.

This CDR3 reads CASSLDLWSGTRGELFF. The CDR3 nucleotides are TGTGCCAGCAGCTTAGACCTTTGGAGCGGGACTCGGGGGGAGCTGTTTTTT. This rearrangement joins TRBV7-9 to TRBJ2-2; TRBD2 matches 7 bases. This CDR3 comprises 17 residues. The J segment lost 8 bases and the V segment lost 1 base, leaving 13 bases of the junction unmatched. CDR1 SEHNR and CDR2 FQNEAQ come from the germline V gene (reference sequence).

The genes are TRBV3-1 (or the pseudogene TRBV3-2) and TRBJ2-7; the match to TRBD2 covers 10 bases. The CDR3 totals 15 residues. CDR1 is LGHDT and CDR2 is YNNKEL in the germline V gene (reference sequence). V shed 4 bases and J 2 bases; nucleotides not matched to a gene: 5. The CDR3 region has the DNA TGTGCCAGCAGCCGGACGGGACTAGCGCCCTACGAGCAGTACTTC. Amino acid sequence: CASSRTGLAPYEQYF.

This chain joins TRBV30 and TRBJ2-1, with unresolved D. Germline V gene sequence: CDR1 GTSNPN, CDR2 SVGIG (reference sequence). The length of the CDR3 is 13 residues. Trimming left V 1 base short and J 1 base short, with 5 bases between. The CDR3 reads CAWSGGSYNEQFF. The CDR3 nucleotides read TGTGCCTGGAGTGGCGGATCCTACAATGAGCAGTTCTTC.

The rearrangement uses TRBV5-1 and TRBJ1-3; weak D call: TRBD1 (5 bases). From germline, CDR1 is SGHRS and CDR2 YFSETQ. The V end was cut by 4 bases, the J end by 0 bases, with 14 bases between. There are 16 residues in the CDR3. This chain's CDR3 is CASSTHPTASGNTIYF. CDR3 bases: TGCGCCAGCAGCACTCACCCGACAGCCTCTGGAAACACCATATATTTT.

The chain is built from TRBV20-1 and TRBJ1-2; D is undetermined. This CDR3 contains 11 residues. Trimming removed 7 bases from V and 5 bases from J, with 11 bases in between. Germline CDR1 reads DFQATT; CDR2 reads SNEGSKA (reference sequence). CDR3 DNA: TGCAGTGGCACCCCCGAGTATGGCTACACCTTC. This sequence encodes CSGTPEYGYTF.